Following are 20 T cell receptor beta chains from one sample sequenced in a study of control samples from healthy donors and cancer patients. Libraries were prepared by immunoSEQ multiplex PCR; TCRdb keeps only in-frame clonotypes and omits some of them. The data contain some 65,000 clones, over 65% of them singletons. The material sequenced was PBMCs. All receptors derive from a woman aged 45-59 years with lung cancer.

CDR3 bases: TGTGCCAGCAGCTTACAGGGGAGCACTGAAGCTTTCTTT. It encodes CASSLQGSTEAFF. The chain employs TRBV7-3 and TRBJ1-1; tentatively, D is TRBD1 (6 bases). CDR1 SGHTA and CDR2 FQGTGA come from the germline V gene. V lost 2 bases, J lost 4 bases, and 8 bases lay in between. The CDR3 spans 13 residues.

This chain links TRBV5-1 with TRBJ1-1; 8 bases line up with TRBD1. Looked up from germline, CDR1 is SGHRS and CDR2 is YFSETQ. The CDR3 runs 16 residues. Losses at the gene ends were 0 bases for V and 6 bases for J; bases not matched to a gene: 10. The CDR3 region is CASSLGTGLAGAEAFF. CDR3 coding DNA: TGCGCCAGCAGCTTGGGGACAGGGCTCGCGGGGGCTGAAGCTTTCTTT.

The genes are TRBV29-1 and TRBJ2-3; 7 bases are shared with TRBD1. The CDR3 contains 14 residues. Germline CDR1 SQVTM, CDR2 ANQGSEA. V was pared by 7 bases and J by 1 base, with 8 bases of the junction left unmatched. CDR3 amino acids: CSGEGGQRTDTQYF. The CDR3 DNA reads as TGCAGCGGGGAAGGGGGCCAACGCACAGATACGCAGTATTTT.

This clone occurred once. This chain links TRBV2 with TRBJ2-1; 14 bases map to TRBD2. Germline CDR1 is SNHLY and CDR2 is FYNNEI. V gave up 4 bases and J gave up 4 bases; unmatched junction bases: 0. The CDR3 extends over 15 amino acids. CDR3 sequence reads: CASSGLAGGYNEQFF. Written as DNA, the CDR3 is TGTGCCAGCAGTGGACTAGCGGGGGGGTACAATGAGCAGTTCTTC.

The chain uses TRBV14 and TRBJ1-2; tentatively, D is TRBD1 (5 bases). Germline V gives CDR1 SGHDN, CDR2 FVKESK. The CDR3 loop spans 13 amino acids. The ends were cut back, 0 bases at V and 7 bases at J, with 9 bases in the middle. The CDR3 region is CASSQDEGFGYTF. The CDR3 DNA is TGTGCCAGCAGCCAAGATGAGGGGTTTGGCTACACCTTC.

V gene TRBV12-3 or TRBV12-4 combines with J gene TRBJ2-3; D is uncertain. The CDR3 totals 13 residues. V was clipped by 3 bases and J by 0 bases, with 4 bases between them. The CDR3: CASSFRSTDTQYF. The CDR3 DNA is TGTGCCAGCAGTTTCCGGAGCACAGATACGCAGTATTTT.

V is TRBV4-3 and J is TRBJ2-5, with D unresolved. The CDR3 loop spans 13 amino acids. CDR1 is LGHNA, CDR2 YSLEER, per germline. Deletions cut 0 bases from V and 3 bases from J, with 5 bases between. Written as DNA, the CDR3 is TGCGCCAGCAGCCAAGACAGAGAAGAGACCCAGTACTTC. Its protein is CASSQDREETQYF.

This clone was detected once. The J gene is TRBJ1-5, the V gene TRBV6-6; 8 positions agree with TRBD1. The germline CDR1 and CDR2 sequences are MNHNY and SVGAGI (reference sequence). Trimming cost V 5 bases and J 4 bases; bases outside gene matches: 4. This CDR3 has 14 amino acids. CDR3 sequence: CASSGQGWNQPQHF. The DNA of the CDR3 is TGTGCCAGCAGTGGACAGGGTTGGAATCAGCCCCAGCATTTT.

The chain links TRBV18 to TRBJ1-1, with no clear D. Germline values: CDR1 KGHSH, CDR2 LQKENI. V lost 3 bases and J lost 4, with 21 bases in between. The CDR3 runs to 17 residues. CDR3 amino acids: CASSPKIGQIGSTEAFF. DNA of the CDR3: TGTGCCAGCTCACCTAAGATCGGCCAAATAGGATCCACTGAAGCTTTCTTT. The full variable domain, rest sourced from reference TRBV18 and TRBJ1-1, is NAGVMQNPRHLVRRRGQEARLRCSPMKGHSHVYWYRQLPEEGLKFMVYLQKENIIDESGMPKERFSAEFPKEGPSILRIQQVVRGDSAAYFCASSPKIGQIGSTEAFFGQGTRLTVV.

The CDR3 nucleotides read TGTGCCAGCAGCCCCGGCCTACTGGGGCGTCAGCCCCAGCATTTT. It yields the protein CASSPGLLGRQPQHF. This sequence joins TRBV7-9 and TRBJ1-5; possible D gene TRBD1, 5 bases. Germline V gene data show CDR1 as SEHNR and CDR2 as FQNEAQ (reference sequence). V was pared by 5 bases and J by 6 bases, with 17 bases between. The CDR3 loop spans 15 amino acids.

This clone has a handful of counts. J is TRBJ2-2 and V is TRBV9; 7 bases fit TRBD2. Germline V gives CDR1 SGDLS, CDR2 YYNGEE. V gave up 4 bases and J gave up 5 bases; unmatched junction bases: 8. CDR3 length: 15 residues. The CDR3: CASSTQGLSTGELFF. In nucleotides, the CDR3 is TGTGCCAGCAGCACCCAGGGACTATCTACCGGGGAGCTGTTTTTT.

This clone was observed once. The chain couples TRBV4-2 to TRBJ1-5, with a weak D call TRBD1 (5 bases). This CDR3 has 16 amino acids. The germline CDR1 and CDR2 sequences are LGHNA and YNFKEQ. Between the trimmed V and J ends, which lost 0 bases and 7 bases, there was a span of 16 bases. The CDR3 sequence is CASSQEEGQGTQPQHF. The CDR3 nucleotides are TGTGCCAGCAGCCAAGAAGAAGGGCAGGGAACGCAGCCCCAGCATTTT.

Written as DNA, the CDR3 is TGCGCCAGCAGCTTGGTCCGCCACGAGGAGCTGTTTTTT. This gives the protein CASSLVRHEELFF. V usage is TRBV5-1 and J usage is TRBJ2-2; D not resolved. Germline-derived CDR1 and CDR2 are SGHRS and YFSETQ. V lost 0 bases, J lost 10 bases, and 10 bases lay in between. The CDR3 is 13 amino acids.

The chain joins TRBV5-1 to TRBJ1-1; 10 bases are shared with TRBD1. The germline gives CDR1 SGHRS, CDR2 YFSETQ. This CDR3 has 14 residues. The J segment lost 5 bases and the V segment lost 3 bases, leaving 4 bases of the junction unmatched. CDR3 DNA: TGCGCCAGCAGCTCCGGGACAGGGGTAACTGAAGCTTTCTTT. It translates to CASSSGTGVTEAFF.

CDR3 sequence (DNA): TGTGCCAGCACCGAAAGAGGGAACACCGGGGAGCTGTTTTTT. Translated: CASTERGNTGELFF. V and J are TRBV6-5 and TRBJ2-2; D not resolved. Germline V gene data show CDR1 as MNHEY and CDR2 as SVGAGI. The V gene lost 7 bases and the J gene lost 1 base, with 10 bases spanning the gap. This CDR3 has 14 residues.

The CDR3 nucleotides are TGCGCCAGCAGAATGGACAGCACCTACAATGAGCAGTTCTTC. It specifies CASRMDSTYNEQFF. The chain has TRBV5-1 and TRBJ2-1, with D possibly matching TRBD1 (6 bases). This CDR3 is built from 14 residues. Germline CDR1 reads SGHRS; CDR2 reads YFSETQ. The ends were cut back, 5 bases at V and 2 bases at J, with 11 bases in the middle.

The chain employs TRBV5-8 and TRBJ1-5, with D unresolved. This CDR3 contains 14 residues. Germline V gives CDR1 SGHTS, CDR2 YDEGEE. The V end lost 0 bases, the J end lost 7 bases, and 11 bases lay between the germline ends. In nucleotides, the CDR3 is TGTGCCAGCAGCTTGGAAGATCTGCTCCAGCCCCAGCATTTT. Its translation is CASSLEDLLQPQHF. Full variable domain (missing parts from reference TRBV5-8 and TRBJ1-5): EAGVTQSPTHLIKTRGQQATLRCSPISGHTSVYWYQQALGLGLQFLLWYDEGEERNRGNFPPRFSGRQFPNYSSELNVNALELEDSALYLCASSLEDLLQPQHFGDGTRLSIL.

The chain is built from TRBV7-9 and TRBJ1-2, with a weak D call TRBD1 (5 bases). CDR1 SEHNR and CDR2 FQNEAQ come from the germline V gene (reference sequence). V was trimmed by 5 bases and J by 4 bases, leaving 14 bases between them. This CDR3 comprises 14 residues. The DNA for the CDR3 is TGTGCCAGCAGCCCCAGGGATGATGGCTATGGCTACACCTTC. As protein: CASSPRDDGYGYTF.

This clone has just one count. The CDR3 spells CSVGLAGQGGPEAFF. As DNA, the CDR3 is TGCAGCGTTGGATTAGCGGGACAGGGAGGCCCTGAAGCTTTCTTT. The chain recombines TRBV29-1 with TRBJ1-1, with 9 bases fitting TRBD1. V dropped 4 bases and J dropped 6; count of bases not matched to a gene: 12. Germline-derived CDR1 and CDR2 are SQVTM and ANQGSEA. The CDR3 runs 15 residues.

Of note for this clone: The junction shows a germline mismatch at one end, possibly a read error. The genes are TRBV6-1 and TRBJ2-2; D gene uncertain. This CDR3 is built from 13 residues. The germline V gene encodes CDR1 MNHNS and CDR2 SASEGT. This chain's CDR3 is CASREANTGELFF. For the CDR3, the DNA is TGTGCCAGCAGGGAAGCGAACACCGGGGAGCTGTTTTTT.